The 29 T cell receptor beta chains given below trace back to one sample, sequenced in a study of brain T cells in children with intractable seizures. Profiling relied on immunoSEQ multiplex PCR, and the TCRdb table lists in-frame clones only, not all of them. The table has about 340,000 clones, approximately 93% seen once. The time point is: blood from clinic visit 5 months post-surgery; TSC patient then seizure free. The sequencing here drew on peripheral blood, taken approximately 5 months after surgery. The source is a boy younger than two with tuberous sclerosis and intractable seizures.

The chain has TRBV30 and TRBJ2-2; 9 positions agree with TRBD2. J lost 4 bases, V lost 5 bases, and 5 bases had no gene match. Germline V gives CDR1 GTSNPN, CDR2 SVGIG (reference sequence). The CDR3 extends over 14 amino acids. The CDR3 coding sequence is TGTGCCTGGTCTAGCGGGGTAATCACCGGGGAGCTGTTTTTT. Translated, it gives CAWSSGVITGELFF.

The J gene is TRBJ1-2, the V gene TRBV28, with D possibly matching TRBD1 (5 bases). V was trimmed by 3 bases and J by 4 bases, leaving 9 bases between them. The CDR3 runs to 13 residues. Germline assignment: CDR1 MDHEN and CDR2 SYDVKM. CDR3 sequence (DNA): TGTGCCAGCAGTTTGTGGCAGGGCTATGGCTACACCTTC. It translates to CASSLWQGYGYTF.

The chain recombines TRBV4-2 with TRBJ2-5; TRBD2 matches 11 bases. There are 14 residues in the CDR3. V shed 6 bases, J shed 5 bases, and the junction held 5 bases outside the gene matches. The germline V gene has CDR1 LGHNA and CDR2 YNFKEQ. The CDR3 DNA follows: TGTGCCAGCAGTCTAGCGGGAGGAGACGAGACCCAGTACTTC. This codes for CASSLAGGDETQYF.

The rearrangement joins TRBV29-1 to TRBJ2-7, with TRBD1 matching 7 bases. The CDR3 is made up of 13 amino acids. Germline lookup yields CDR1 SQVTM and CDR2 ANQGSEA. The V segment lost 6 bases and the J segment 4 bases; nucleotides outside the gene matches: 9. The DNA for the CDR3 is TGCAGCGTCCCCGGGACAGTATCTTACGAGCAGTACTTC. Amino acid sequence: CSVPGTVSYEQYF.

The CDR3 nucleotides read TGTGCCACCCTGGACAGGGCCATGGAGACCCAGTACTTC. Translated, it gives CATLDRAMETQYF. This chain uses TRBV6-5 with TRBJ2-5; 8 bases line up with TRBD1. The CDR3 is 13 residues long. V trimming: 10 bases; J trimming: 5 bases; junction bases outside the gene matches: 9. Germline V lookup: CDR1 MNHEY, CDR2 SVGAGI.

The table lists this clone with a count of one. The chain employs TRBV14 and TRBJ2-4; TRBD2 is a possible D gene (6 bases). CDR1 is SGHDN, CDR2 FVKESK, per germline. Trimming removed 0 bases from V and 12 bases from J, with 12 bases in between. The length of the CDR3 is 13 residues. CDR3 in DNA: TGTGCCAGCAGCCAAGATGGGACTCCCTATCAGTACTTC. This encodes CASSQDGTPYQYF. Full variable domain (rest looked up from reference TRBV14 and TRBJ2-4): EAGVTQFPSHSVIEKGQTVTLRCDPISGHDNLYWYRRVMGKEIKFLLHFVKESKQDESGMPNNRFLAERTGGTYSTLKVQPAELEDSGVYFCASSQDGTPYQYFGAGTRLSVL.

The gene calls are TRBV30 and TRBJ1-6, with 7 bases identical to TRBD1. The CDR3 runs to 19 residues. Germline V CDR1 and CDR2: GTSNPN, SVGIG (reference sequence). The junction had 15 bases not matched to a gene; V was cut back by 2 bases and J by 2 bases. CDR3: CAWSMTGPLRPAYNSPLHF. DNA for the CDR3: TGTGCCTGGAGTATGACAGGGCCCCTAAGGCCGGCCTATAATTCACCCCTCCACTTT.

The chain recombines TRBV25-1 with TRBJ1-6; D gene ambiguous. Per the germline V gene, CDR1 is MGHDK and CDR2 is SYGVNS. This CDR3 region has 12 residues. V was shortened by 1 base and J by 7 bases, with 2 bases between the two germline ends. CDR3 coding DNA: TGTGCCAGCAGTGAATCGAATTCACCCCTCCACTTT. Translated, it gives CASSESNSPLHF.

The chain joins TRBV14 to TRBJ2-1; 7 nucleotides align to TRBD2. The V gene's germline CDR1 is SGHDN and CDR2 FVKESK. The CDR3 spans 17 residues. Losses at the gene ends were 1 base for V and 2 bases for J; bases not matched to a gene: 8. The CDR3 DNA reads TGTGCCAGCAGCCAAGTTCAATTCAGCGGGGCCTACAATGAGCAGTTCTTC. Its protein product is CASSQVQFSGAYNEQFF.

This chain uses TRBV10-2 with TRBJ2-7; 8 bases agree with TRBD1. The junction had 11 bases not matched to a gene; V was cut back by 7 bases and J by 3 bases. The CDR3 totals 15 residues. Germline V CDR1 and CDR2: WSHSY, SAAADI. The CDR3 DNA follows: TGCGCCAGCAAAGAGGGCGGACAGGGATACTACGAGCAGTACTTC. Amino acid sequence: CASKEGGQGYYEQYF.

Here the CDR3 reads CASSLGVGTDNYGYTF. In nucleotides, the CDR3 is TGTGCCAGCAGCTTGGGGGTGGGGACAGACAACTATGGCTACACCTTC. The chain combines TRBV5-8 with TRBJ1-2; 7 nucleotides match TRBD1. Germline CDR1 reads SGHTS; CDR2 reads YDEGEE. The length of the CDR3 is 16 residues. V dropped 0 bases and J dropped 2; count of bases not matched to a gene: 7.

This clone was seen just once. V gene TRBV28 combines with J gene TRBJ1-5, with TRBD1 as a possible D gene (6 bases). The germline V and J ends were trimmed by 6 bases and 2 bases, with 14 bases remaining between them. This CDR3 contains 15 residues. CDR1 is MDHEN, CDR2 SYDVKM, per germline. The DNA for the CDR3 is TGTGCCAGCAGGATACAGGGAGGCGGCAATCAGCCCCAGCATTTT. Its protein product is CASRIQGGGNQPQHF.

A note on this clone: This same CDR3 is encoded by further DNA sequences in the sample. The CDR3 reads CASSLGGNYGYTF. CDR3 sequence (DNA): TGTGCCAGCTCTTTGGGGGGTAACTATGGCTACACCTTC. The V gene is TRBV28, the J gene TRBJ1-2, with D perhaps matching TRBD1 (5 bases). CDR1 is MDHEN, CDR2 SYDVKM, per germline. V shed 8 bases and J shed 1 base, with 11 bases lying between them. The CDR3 spans 13 residues.

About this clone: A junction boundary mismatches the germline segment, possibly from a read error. CDR3 nucleotides: TGTGCTAGCAGCCCTACGAGCGGGCCCGGGACCCAGTACTTC. Protein sequence: CASSPTSGPGTQYF. The V call is TRBV7-7, the J call TRBJ2-5; D perhaps matches TRBD2 (6 bases). Germline CDR1 reads SSHAT; CDR2 reads FNYEAQ (reference sequence). The CDR3 is made up of 14 amino acids. The full variable domain, rest sourced from reference TRBV7-7 and TRBJ2-5, is GAGVSQSPRYKVTKRGQDVTLRCDPISSHATLYWYQQALGQGPEFLTYFNYEAQPDKSGLPSDRFSAERPEGSISTLTIQRTEQRDSAMYRCASSPTSGPGTQYFGPGTRLLVL.

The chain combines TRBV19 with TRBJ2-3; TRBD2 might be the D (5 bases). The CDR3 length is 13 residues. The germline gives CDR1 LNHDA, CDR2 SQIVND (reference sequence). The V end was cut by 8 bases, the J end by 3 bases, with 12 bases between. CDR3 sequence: CASGGRGTDTQYF. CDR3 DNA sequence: TGTGCCAGTGGCGGGCGCGGGACAGATACGCAGTATTTT.

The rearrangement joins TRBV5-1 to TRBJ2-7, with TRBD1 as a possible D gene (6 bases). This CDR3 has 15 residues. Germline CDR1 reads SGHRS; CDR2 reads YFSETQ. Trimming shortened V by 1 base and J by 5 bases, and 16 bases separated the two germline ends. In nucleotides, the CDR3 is TGCGCCAGCAGCTTGAGGGGGACCGACCGAGACGAGCAGTACTTC. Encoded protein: CASSLRGTDRDEQYF.

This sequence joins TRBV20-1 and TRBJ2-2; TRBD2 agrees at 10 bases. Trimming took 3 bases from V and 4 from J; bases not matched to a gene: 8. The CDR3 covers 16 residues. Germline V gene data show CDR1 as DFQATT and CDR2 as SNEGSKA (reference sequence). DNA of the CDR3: TGCAGTGCTAGTACCAGCGGGAGGGGTGTCACCGGGGAGCTGTTTTTT. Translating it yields CSASTSGRGVTGELFF.

Here the CDR3 DNA reads TGTGCCAGCAGTGAGGTGGGACGGAGCTCGGGCTACGAGCAGTACTTC. Protein sequence: CASSEVGRSSGYEQYF. The chain combines TRBV2 with TRBJ2-7, with D perhaps assigned TRBD1 or TRBD2 (5 bases each). Trimming removed 3 bases at V and 3 bases at J, with 18 bases between. In germline, CDR1 is SNHLY, CDR2 FYNNEI. This CDR3 has 16 amino acids.

CDR3 loop: CASSTYRGRAEKLFF. The CDR3 bases are TGTGCCAGCAGCACCTACAGGGGGCGAGCTGAAAAACTGTTTTTT. The rearrangement joins TRBV11-2 to TRBJ1-4, with TRBD1 identical over 9 bases. With V trimmed by 5 bases and J by 7 bases, 8 bases remained unmatched. Germline loops: CDR1 SGHAT, CDR2 FQNNGV. The CDR3 has 15 amino acids. The full variable domain, in which reference TRBV11-2 and TRBJ1-4 provide the parts outside the CDR3, is EAGVAQSPRYKIIEKRQSVAFWCNPISGHATLYWYQQILGQGPKLLIQFQNNGVVDDSQLPKDRFSAERLKGVDSTLKIQPAKLEDSAVYLCASSTYRGRAEKLFFGSGTQLSVL.

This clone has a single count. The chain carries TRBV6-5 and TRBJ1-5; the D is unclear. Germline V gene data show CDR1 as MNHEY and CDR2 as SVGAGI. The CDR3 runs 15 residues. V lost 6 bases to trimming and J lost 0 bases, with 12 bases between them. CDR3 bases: TGTGCCAGCAGCGCCGGGTCCTATAGCAATCAGCCCCAGCATTTT. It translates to CASSAGSYSNQPQHF.

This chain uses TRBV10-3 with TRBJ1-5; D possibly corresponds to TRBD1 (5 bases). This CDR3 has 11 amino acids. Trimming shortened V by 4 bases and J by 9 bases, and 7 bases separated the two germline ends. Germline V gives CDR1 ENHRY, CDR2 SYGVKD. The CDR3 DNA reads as TGTGCCATCAGTGCGGGGGGGCCCCAGCATTTT. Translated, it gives CAISAGGPQHF.

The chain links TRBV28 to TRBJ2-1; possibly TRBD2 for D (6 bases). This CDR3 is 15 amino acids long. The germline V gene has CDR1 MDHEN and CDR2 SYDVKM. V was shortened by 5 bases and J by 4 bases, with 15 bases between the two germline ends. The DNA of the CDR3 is TGTGCCAGCAGTGAGCGGGCCCTTTCTTACAATGAGCAGTTCTTC. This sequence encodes CASSERALSYNEQFF. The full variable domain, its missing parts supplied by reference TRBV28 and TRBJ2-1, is DVKVTQSSRYLVKRTGEKVFLECVQDMDHENMFWYRQDPGLGLRLIYFSYDVKMKEKGDIPEGYSVSREKKERFSLILESASTNQTSMYLCASSERALSYNEQFFGPGTRLTVL.

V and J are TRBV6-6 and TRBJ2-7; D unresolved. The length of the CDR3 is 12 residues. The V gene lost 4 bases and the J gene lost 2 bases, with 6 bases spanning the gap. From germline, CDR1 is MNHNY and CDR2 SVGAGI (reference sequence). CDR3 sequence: CASSLQTYEQYF. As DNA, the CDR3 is TGTGCCAGCAGTTTACAGACCTACGAGCAGTACTTC.

CDR3 nucleotides: TGTGCCAGCAGCTTGGGTCGAAGCGGGAGGGCCTCCTACGAGCAGTACTTC. It is translated as CASSLGRSGRASYEQYF. J is TRBJ2-7 and V is TRBV7-9, with 10 bases that match TRBD2. The junction had 8 bases not matched to a gene; V was cut back by 3 bases and J by 0 bases. There are 17 residues in the CDR3. The germline V gene encodes CDR1 SEHNR and CDR2 FQNEAQ (reference sequence).

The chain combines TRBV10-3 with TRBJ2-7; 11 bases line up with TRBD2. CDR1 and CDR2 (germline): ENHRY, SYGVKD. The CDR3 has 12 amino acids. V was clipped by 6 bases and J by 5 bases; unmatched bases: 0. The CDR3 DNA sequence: TGTGCCATCAGGACTAGCGGGAACGAGCAGTACTTC. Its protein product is CAIRTSGNEQYF.

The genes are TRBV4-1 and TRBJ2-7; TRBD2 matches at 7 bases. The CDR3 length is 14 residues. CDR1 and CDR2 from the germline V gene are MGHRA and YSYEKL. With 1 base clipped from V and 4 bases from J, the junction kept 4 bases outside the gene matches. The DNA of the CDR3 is TGCGCCAGCAGCCAAGTGGGACTACAATACGAGCAGTACTTC. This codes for CASSQVGLQYEQYF.

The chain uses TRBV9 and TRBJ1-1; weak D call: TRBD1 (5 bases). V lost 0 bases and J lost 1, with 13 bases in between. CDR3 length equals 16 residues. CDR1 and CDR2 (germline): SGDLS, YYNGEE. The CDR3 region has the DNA TGTGCCAGCAGCGTAGGGGAGGGGTTGGGGAACACTGAAGCTTTCTTT. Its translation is CASSVGEGLGNTEAFF.

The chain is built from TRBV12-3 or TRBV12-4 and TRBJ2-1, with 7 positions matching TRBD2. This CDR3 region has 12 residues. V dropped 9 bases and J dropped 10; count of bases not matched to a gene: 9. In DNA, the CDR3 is TGTGCCAGTCTATGGGGGGGGAGGGAGCAGTTCTTC. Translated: CASLWGGREQFF.

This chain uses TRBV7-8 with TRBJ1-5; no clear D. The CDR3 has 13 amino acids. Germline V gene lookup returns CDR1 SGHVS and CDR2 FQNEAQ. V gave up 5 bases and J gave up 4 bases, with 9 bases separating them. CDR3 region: CASSRTGNQPQHF. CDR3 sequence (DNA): TGTGCCAGCAGCCGGACGGGGAATCAGCCCCAGCATTTT. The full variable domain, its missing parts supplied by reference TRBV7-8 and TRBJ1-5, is GAGVSQSPRYKVAKRGQDVALRCDPISGHVSLFWYQQALGQGPEFLTYFQNEAQLDKSGLPSDRFFAERPEGSVSTLKIQRTQQEDSAVYLCASSRTGNQPQHFGDGTRLSIL.